The rows below give T cell receptor beta chains drawn from one sample of a study of cytomegalovirus exposure and HLA in healthy donors. The repertoire was sequenced with immunoSEQ multiplex PCR; TCRdb's copy has only in-frame clones and lacks some. The sample totals some 200,000 clones. The material sequenced was PBMCs. These receptors all stem from a young man in good health and CMV-seronegative. Each CDR3 is given without its conserved first and last residue.

J gene: TRBJ2-7
V gene: TRBV6-4
CDR3 protein: ASSDLSQGADYEQY

J gene: TRBJ2-7
V gene: TRBV25-1
CDR3 protein: ASRLTDTPYEQY

J gene: TRBJ1-2
V gene: TRBV7-6
CDR3 protein: ASSLDTGILYGYT

J gene: TRBJ2-7
V gene: TRBV6-1
CDR3 protein: ASSGSGSYEQY

J gene: TRBJ1-5
V gene: TRBV30
CDR3 protein: AWSGGGGSQPQH

J gene: TRBJ1-2
V gene: TRBV13
CDR3 protein: ASTQGWGLDGYT

J gene: TRBJ2-7
V gene: TRBV7-8
CDR3 protein: ASSEVIGPYEQY

J gene: TRBJ2-7
V gene: TRBV28
CDR3 protein: ASSIQGPVYEQY

J gene: TRBJ1-1
V gene: TRBV19
CDR3 protein: ASSISDQHYEAF

J gene: TRBJ2-5
V gene: TRBV7-9
CDR3 protein: ASSLPGGETQY

J gene: TRBJ2-5
V gene: TRBV11-3
CDR3 protein: ASSEGGSQETQY

J gene: TRBJ2-3
V gene: TRBV5-1
CDR3 protein: ASSLAGGAGTQY

J gene: TRBJ2-1
V gene: TRBV6-6
CDR3 protein: ASTLQEVDEQF

J gene: TRBJ2-2
V gene: TRBV7-2
CDR3 protein: ASSPGQVTGELF

J gene: TRBJ2-1
V gene: TRBV10-2
CDR3 protein: ASSELEREGRHEQF

J gene: TRBJ1-2
V gene: TRBV7-2
CDR3 protein: ASSSGGGYYGYT

J gene: TRBJ1-6
V gene: TRBV30
CDR3 protein: AWRFRTGSYNSPLH

J gene: TRBJ1-2
V gene: TRBV28
CDR3 protein: ASSSGTDSYGYT

J gene: TRBJ2-2
V gene: TRBV7-6
CDR3 protein: ASKGQATGELF

J gene: TRBJ2-3
V gene: TRBV10-2
CDR3 protein: ASRRLAGATYTQY

J gene: TRBJ1-2
V gene: TRBV6-1
CDR3 protein: ASSESTGSYGYT

J gene: NA
V gene: TRBV11-3
CDR3 protein: ASRGRAYEQY

J gene: TRBJ2-7
V gene: TRBV28
CDR3 protein: ASSYSGTRSYEQY

J gene: TRBJ2-7
V gene: TRBV5-4
CDR3 protein: ASTPGLAGYEQY

J gene: TRBJ1-1
V gene: TRBV5-1
CDR3 protein: ASSLGLARTEAF

J gene: TRBJ2-2
V gene: TRBV19
CDR3 protein: ASSPFKGTGGFRDGELF

J gene: TRBJ1-1
V gene: TRBV5-1
CDR3 protein: ASSLQGQDTEAF

J gene: TRBJ1-5
V gene: TRBV7-8
CDR3 protein: ASSPSDFNQPQH

J gene: TRBJ2-7
V gene: TRBV6-1
CDR3 protein: ATLSGTSMSYEQY

J gene: TRBJ2-7
V gene: TRBV6-5
CDR3 protein: ASRYGGQGIHEQY

J gene: TRBJ2-5
V gene: TRBV7-6
CDR3 protein: ASSSGTGVIETQY

J gene: TRBJ2-3
V gene: TRBV5-1
CDR3 protein: ASSLQGPADTQY

J gene: TRBJ1-5
V gene: TRBV2
CDR3 protein: ASRADRGDGQPQH

J gene: TRBJ1-2
V gene: TRBV4-2
CDR3 protein: ASSQELRLANYGYT

J gene: TRBJ1-3
V gene: TRBV11-2
CDR3 protein: ASSLLSANTIY

J gene: TRBJ1-4
V gene: TRBV7-6
CDR3 protein: ASSSGQLNEKLF

J gene: TRBJ2-1
V gene: TRBV5-1
CDR3 protein: ASSLQTSSNEQF

J gene: TRBJ2-2
V gene: TRBV5-4
CDR3 protein: ASSPGTGATGELF

J gene: TRBJ2-7
V gene: TRBV18
CDR3 protein: ASSPARRGEQY

J gene: TRBJ1-6
V gene: TRBV2
CDR3 protein: ASSPDRGQLPLH

J gene: TRBJ1-1
V gene: TRBV28
CDR3 protein: ATTGAF

J gene: TRBJ2-6
V gene: TRBV2
CDR3 protein: ASRQTGTGANVLT

J gene: TRBJ1-5
V gene: TRBV2
CDR3 protein: ASSESYNQPQH

J gene: TRBJ2-6
V gene: TRBV5-6
CDR3 protein: ASSYGTGGWGANVLT

J gene: TRBJ1-2
V gene: TRBV19
CDR3 protein: ASSFYGQGGGYT